The TCR beta chain described here comes from a study of blood T cell repertoires in COVID-19. Study at large: From the United States, Italy and Spain came samples of acute and convalescent COVID-19.

Sequencing used immunoSEQ multiplex PCR; TCRdb keeps in-frame clones, though not all of them. The sample has about 200,000 clones, about 90% seen once. Trimming stripped 3 bases from V and 7 bases from J, with 16 bases between. The CDR3 is made up of 14 amino acids. The germline V gene encodes CDR1 DFQATT and CDR2 SNEGSKA (reference sequence). The sequencing sample was made of peripheral blood. The chain joins TRBV20-1 to TRBJ2-4, with unresolved D. This sequence was found in a woman aged 70-85 years with acute or convalescent COVID-19. The CDR3 here is CSASPSGVRNIQYF. For the CDR3, the DNA is TGCAGTGCTAGTCCGAGTGGTGTTCGGAACATTCAGTACTTC.